This is a list of T cell receptor beta chains from one sample in a study of blood T cell repertoires in COVID-19. Sequenced by immunoSEQ multiplex PCR; TCRdb stores in-frame clones only, minus some. The data show 250,000 to 300,000 clones, 75% to 90% seen once. The sequenced material came from PBMCs or T cells enriched from blood (not recorded which). These receptors were obtained from a woman in her fifties or sixties who had recovered from COVID-19. The conserved cysteine and the conserved F or W are not part of the CDR3 here. For some rows the clone size is stated as once, few or many, or as a class when expanded; others skip it.

V gene	J gene	clone size	CDR3 protein
TRBV11-3	TRBJ2-1	once	ASSVTSGNAEGEQF
TRBV5-1	TRBJ2-3	.	ASSFSETDTQY
TRBV5-1	TRBJ2-3	once	ASSSSGLLDTQY
TRBV6-1	TRBJ2-1	few	ASSEARLAVYNEQF
TRBV5-1	TRBJ2-1	.	ASSLVGTDSYNEQF
TRBV9	TRBJ2-2	.	ASSVEPGGLAGVLAGELF
TRBV5-8	TRBJ1-4	.	ASSLAFGGTNEKLF
TRBV29-1	TRBJ1-2	.	SVLPSGGSFT
TRBV15	TRBJ2-7	.	ATSRGLNTYEQY
TRBV30	TRBJ2-3	few	AWSDRLSSGTDTQY
TRBV18	TRBJ2-1	once	ASSPSGNYNEQF
TRBV5-6	TRBJ2-2	.	ASSLQGLGTVTGELF
TRBV6-5	TRBJ1-6	.	ASSSRDRGNSPLH
TRBV23-1	TRBJ1-1	.	ASSQSTPTGGDTEAF
TRBV3-1/TRBV3-2	TRBJ2-5	.	ASSEREKRTQY
TRBV12-3/TRBV12-4	TRBJ1-6	.	ASSFRENSPLH
TRBV30	TRBJ2-7	.	AWGQSYEQY
TRBV5-6	TRBJ1-6	.	ASSLVAGTGSSPLH
TRBV10-3	TRBJ2-3	.	AISRHAKDTDTQY
TRBV20-1	TRBJ1-1	.	SAPTVEAF
TRBV9	TRBJ2-1	.	ASSVSAGTGDNEQF
TRBV13	TRBJ2-5	few	ASSPTGTAQETQY
TRBV21-1	TRBJ1-6	.	ASSRGQGSNSPLH
TRBV6-5	TRBJ2-6	.	ASSTWGAGANVLT
TRBV12-1	TRBJ2-7	once	ASSLGQFRNEQY
TRBV6-5	TRBJ1-1	.	ASSLSGVDTEAF
TRBV7-3	TRBJ2-3	.	ASSRTSGVTDTQY
TRBV6-2/TRBV6-3	TRBJ1-1	.	ASSNPGGWTEAF
TRBV5-1	TRBJ2-7	.	ASSRDISGLLREQY
TRBV6-1	TRBJ1-2	.	ASSEADRDGYT
TRBV5-6	TRBJ2-1	.	ASSRNPSVYNEQF
TRBV6-5	TRBJ2-4	.	ASTAGGENIQY